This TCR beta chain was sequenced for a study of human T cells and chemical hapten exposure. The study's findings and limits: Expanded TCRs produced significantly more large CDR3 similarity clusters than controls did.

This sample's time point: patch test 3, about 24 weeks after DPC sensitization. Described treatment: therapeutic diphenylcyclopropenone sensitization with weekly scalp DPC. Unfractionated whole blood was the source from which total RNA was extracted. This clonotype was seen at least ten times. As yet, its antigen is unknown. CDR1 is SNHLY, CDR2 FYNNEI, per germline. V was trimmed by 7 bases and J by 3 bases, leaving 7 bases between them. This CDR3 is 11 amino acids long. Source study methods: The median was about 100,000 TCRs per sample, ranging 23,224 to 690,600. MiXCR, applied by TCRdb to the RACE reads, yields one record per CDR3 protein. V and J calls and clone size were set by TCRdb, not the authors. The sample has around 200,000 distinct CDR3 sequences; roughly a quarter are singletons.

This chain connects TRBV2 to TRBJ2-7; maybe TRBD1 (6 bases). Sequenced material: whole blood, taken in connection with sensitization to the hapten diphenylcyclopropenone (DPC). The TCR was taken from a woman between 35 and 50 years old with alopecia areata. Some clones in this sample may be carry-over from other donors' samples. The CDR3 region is CASKGGYEQYF. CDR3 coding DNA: TGTGCCAGCAAAGGGGGCTACGAGCAGTACTTC.